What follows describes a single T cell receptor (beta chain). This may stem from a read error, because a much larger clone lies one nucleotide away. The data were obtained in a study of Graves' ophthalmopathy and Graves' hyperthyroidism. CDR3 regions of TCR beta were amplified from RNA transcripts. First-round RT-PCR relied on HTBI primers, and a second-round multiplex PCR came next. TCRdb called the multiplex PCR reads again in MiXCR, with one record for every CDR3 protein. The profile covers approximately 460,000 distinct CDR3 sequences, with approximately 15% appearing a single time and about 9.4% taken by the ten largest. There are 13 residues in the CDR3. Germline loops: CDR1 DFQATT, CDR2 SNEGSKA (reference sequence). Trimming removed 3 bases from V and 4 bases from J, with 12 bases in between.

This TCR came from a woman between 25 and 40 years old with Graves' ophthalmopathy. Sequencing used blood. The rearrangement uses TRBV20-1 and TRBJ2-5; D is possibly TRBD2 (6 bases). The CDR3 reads CSASSEGRETQYF. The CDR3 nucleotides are TGCAGTGCTAGCTCGGAGGGGCGAGAGACCCAGTACTTC.